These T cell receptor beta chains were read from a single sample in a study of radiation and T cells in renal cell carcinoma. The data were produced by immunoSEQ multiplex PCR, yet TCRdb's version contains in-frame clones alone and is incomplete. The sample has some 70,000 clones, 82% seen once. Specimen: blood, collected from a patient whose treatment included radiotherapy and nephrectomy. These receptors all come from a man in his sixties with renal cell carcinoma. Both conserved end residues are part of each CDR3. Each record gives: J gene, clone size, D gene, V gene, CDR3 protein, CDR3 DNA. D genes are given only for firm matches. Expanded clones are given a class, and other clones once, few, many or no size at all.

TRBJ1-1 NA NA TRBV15 CATSRDLGGWGMNTEAFF TGTGCCACCAGCAGAGATCTTGGCGGTTGGGGTATGAACACTGAAGCTTTCTTT
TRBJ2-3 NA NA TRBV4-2 CASSPSLTTDTQYF TGTGCCAGCAGCCCGTCCCTTACCACAGATACGCAGTATTTT
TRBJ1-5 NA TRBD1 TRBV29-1 CSVGNRGNQPQHF TGCAGCGTTGGAAACAGGGGTAATCAGCCCCAGCATTTT
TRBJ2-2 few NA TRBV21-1 CASSREREGLSTGELFF TGTGCCAGCAGCCGAGAGAGGGAGGGCCTAAGCACCGGGGAGCTGTTTTTT
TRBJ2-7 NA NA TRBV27 CASTLPRSPYEQYF TGTGCCAGCACCCTCCCGAGAAGCCCCTACGAGCAGTACTTC
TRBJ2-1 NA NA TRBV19 CASSIGADPNEQFF TGTGCCAGTAGTATCGGGGCAGACCCAAATGAGCAGTTCTTC
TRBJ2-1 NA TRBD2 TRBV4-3 CASSQDLTSGSFYNEQFF TGCGCCAGCAGCCAAGATCTGACTAGCGGTTCTTTTTACAATGAGCAGTTCTTC
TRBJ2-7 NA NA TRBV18 CASSPLRDYEQYF TGTGCCAGCTCACCACTCAGGGACTACGAGCAGTACTTC
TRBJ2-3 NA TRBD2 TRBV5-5 CASSRGGDGADTQYF TGTGCCAGCAGCCGCGGGGGGGATGGAGCAGATACGCAGTATTTT
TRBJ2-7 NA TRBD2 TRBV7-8 CASSPGGRPWF TGTGCCAGCAGCCCAGGCGGGAGACCCTGGTTC
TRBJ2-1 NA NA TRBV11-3 CASSLDRGMSVEQFF TGTGCCAGCAGCTTAGATCGGGGCATGAGCGTTGAGCAGTTCTTC
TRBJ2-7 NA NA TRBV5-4 CASSLPMGEQYF TGTGCCAGCAGCTTACCCATGGGGGAGCAGTACTTC
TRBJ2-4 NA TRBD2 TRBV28 CASTSLRRASGRAKNIQYF TGTGCCAGCACAAGCCTGCGGCGGGCTAGCGGGAGGGCCAAAAACATTCAGTACTTC
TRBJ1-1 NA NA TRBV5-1 CASSSEGWGLDPGMNTEAFF TGCGCCAGCAGCTCAGAAGGTTGGGGGCTGGACCCCGGAATGAACACTGAAGCTTTCTTT
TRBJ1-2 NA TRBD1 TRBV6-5 CASAETGSNYGYTF TGTGCCAGCGCGGAGACAGGGAGCAACTATGGCTACACCTTC
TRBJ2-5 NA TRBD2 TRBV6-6 CASSYGLADQETQYF TGTGCCAGCAGTTACGGACTAGCGGACCAAGAGACCCAGTACTTC
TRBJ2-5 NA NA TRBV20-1 CSARSLETQYF TGCAGTGCTAGGAGCTTGGAGACCCAGTACTTC
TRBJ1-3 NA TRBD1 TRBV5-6 CASSPPPGTEGNTIYF TGTGCCAGCAGTCCCCCCCCCGGGACAGAAGGAAACACCATATATTTT
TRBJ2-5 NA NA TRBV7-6 CASSLAGETQYF TGTGCCAGCAGCTTAGCGGGTGAGACCCAGTACTTC
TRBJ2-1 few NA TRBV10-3 CAISDRQSYNEQFF TGTGCCATCAGTGATCGACAGAGCTACAATGAGCAGTTCTTC
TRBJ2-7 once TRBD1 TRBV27 CASSAGTGAYEQYF TGTGCCAGCAGCGCCGGGACAGGGGCCTACGAGCAGTACTTC
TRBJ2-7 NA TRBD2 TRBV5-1 CASSLGTSGRAQLAYEQYF TGCGCCAGCAGCTTGGGGACTAGCGGGAGGGCCCAATTGGCCTACGAGCAGTACTTC
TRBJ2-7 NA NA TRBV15 CATSREGVEQYF TGTGCCACCAGCAGAGAGGGGGTTGAGCAGTACTTC
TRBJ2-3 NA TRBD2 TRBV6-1 CASRLAGGYRTQYF TGTGCCAGCAGACTAGCGGGAGGGTACAGGACGCAGTATTTT
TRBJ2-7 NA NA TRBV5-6 CASSFRGTGAPSYEQYF TGTGCCAGCAGCTTTCGAGGGACGGGAGCCCCCTCCTACGAGCAGTACTTC
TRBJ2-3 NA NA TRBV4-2 CASSQGVVSGTDTQYF TGTGCCAGCAGCCAAGGGGTCGTCTCGGGCACAGATACGCAGTATTTT
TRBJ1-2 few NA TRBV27 CASIGLGVRGYGYTF TGTGCCAGCATCGGTCTAGGGGTACGCGGCTATGGCTACACCTTC
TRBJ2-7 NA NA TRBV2 CASSDGQGPYEQYF TGTGCCAGCAGTGACGGGCAGGGCCCCTACGAGCAGTACTTC
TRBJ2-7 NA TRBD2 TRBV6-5 CASSLAGVYEQYF TGTGCCAGCAGCCTGGCGGGAGTCTACGAGCAGTACTTC
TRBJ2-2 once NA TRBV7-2 CASSHVVRENTGELFF TGTGCCAGCAGCCATGTCGTTAGGGAGAACACCGGGGAGCTGTTTTTT
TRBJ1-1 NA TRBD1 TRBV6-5 CASSRTGGMNTEAFF TGTGCCAGCAGTCGAACAGGGGGCATGAACACTGAAGCTTTCTTT